Given below is one TCR beta chain in context. What it binds is not known. Sample-barcoded 5' priming and a J-beta primer mix drove a second PCR of about 6 to 12 cycles. Each CDR3 protein gets one entry after TCRdb re-called the 5' RACE reads with MiXCR. Counted here are about 930,000 distinct CDR3 sequences, almost 30% occurring once; the ten biggest clones make up 10%. These data originate in a study of blood T cells in healthy people across ages. The V gene lost 6 bases and the J gene lost 0 bases, with 14 bases spanning the gap. The V gene's germline CDR1 is SGHRS and CDR2 YFSETQ. The CDR3 covers 15 residues. The study, taken as a whole, reports: In these data, TCR beta diversity tracked strongly with naive T cell percentage.

The same sample was also studied in work on T cells of mothers and their children. This second report adds: The study obtained over 8 million TCR beta CDR3 reads per mother and about 3 million per child. No T cell clones of persistent microchimeric origin were detected.

Sequencing used blood. The TCR sequence derives from a woman aged 40 to 49 in good health. This chain joins TRBV5-1 and TRBJ2-3; maybe TRBD1 (5 bases). This CDR3 is CASMFRGGSTDTQYF. For the CDR3, the DNA is TGCGCCAGCATGTTTAGGGGCGGAAGCACAGATACGCAGTATTTT.